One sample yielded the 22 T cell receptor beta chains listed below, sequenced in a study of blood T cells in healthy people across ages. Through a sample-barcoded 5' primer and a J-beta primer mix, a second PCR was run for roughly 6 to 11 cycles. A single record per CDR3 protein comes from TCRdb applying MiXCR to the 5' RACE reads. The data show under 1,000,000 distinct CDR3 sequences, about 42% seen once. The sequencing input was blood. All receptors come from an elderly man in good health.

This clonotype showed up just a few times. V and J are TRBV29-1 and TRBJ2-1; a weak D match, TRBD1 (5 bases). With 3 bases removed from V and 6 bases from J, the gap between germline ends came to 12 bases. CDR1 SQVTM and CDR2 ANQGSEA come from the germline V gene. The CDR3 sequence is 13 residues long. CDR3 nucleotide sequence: TGCAGCGTTGAGAATCGACAGAGCAATGAGCAGTTCTTC. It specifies CSVENRQSNEQFF.

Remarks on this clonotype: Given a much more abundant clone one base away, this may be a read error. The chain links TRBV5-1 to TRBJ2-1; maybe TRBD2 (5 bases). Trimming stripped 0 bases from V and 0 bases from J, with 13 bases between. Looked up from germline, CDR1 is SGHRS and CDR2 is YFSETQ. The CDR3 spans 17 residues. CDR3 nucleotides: TGCGCCAGCAGCTTGGCCGTGCAGCGGAACTCCTACAATGAGCAGTTCTTC. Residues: CASSLAVQRNSYNEQFF.

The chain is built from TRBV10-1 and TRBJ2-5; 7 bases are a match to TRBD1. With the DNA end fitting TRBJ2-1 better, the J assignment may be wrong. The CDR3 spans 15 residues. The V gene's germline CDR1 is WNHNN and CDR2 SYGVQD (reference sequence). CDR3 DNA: TGCGCCAGCAGTCCCGGGACAGCAAACCAAGAGACCCAGTTCTTC. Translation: CASSPGTANQETQFF.

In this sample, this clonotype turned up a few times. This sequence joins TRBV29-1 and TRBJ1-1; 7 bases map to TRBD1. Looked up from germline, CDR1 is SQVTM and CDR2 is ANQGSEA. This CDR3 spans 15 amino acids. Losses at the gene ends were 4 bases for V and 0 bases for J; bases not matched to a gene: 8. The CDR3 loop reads CSVAGQATLNTEAFF. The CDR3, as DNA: TGCAGCGTTGCCGGACAGGCGACACTGAACACTGAAGCTTTCTTT.

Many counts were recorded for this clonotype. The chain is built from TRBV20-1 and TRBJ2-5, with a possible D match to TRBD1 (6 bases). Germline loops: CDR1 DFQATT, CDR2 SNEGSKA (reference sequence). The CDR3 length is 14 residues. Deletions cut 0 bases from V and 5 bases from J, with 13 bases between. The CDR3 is CSARDHREAETQYF. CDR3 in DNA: TGCAGTGCTAGAGATCACAGGGAAGCGGAGACCCAGTACTTC.

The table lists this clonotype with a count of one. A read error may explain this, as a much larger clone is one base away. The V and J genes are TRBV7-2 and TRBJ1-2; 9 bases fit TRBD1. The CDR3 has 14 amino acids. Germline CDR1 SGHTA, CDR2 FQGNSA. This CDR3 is CASRLTGGSYGHTF. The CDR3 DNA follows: TGTGCCAGCAGATTAACAGGGGGCAGCTATGGCCACACCTTC.

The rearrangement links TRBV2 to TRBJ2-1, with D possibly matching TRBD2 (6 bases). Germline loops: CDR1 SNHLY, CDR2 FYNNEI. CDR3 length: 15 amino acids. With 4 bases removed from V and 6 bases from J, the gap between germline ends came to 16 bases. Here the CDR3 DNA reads TGTGCCAGCAGTGTACTGCGGGGCTTGGGCAATGAGCAGTTCTTC. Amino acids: CASSVLRGLGNEQFF.

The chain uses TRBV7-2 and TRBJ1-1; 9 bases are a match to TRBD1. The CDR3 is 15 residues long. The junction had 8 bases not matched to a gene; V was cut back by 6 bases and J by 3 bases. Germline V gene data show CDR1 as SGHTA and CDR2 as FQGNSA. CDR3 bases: TGTGCCAGCAGTCCCGGGACAGGGCGGTACACTGAAGCTTTCTTT. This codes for CASSPGTGRYTEAFF.

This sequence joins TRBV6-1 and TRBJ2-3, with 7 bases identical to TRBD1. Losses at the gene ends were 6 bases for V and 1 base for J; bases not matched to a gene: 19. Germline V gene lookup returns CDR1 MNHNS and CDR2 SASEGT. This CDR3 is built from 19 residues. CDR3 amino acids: CASRGRQGDIQRRTDTQYF. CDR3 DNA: TGTGCCAGCAGGGGTAGACAGGGAGATATCCAACGTCGCACAGATACGCAGTATTTT.

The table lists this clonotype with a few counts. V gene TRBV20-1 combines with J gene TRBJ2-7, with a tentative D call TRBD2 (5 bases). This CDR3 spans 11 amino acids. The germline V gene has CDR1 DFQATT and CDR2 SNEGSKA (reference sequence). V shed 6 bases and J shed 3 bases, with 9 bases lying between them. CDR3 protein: CSAISDYEQYF. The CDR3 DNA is TGCAGTGCCATTAGCGACTACGAGCAGTACTTC.

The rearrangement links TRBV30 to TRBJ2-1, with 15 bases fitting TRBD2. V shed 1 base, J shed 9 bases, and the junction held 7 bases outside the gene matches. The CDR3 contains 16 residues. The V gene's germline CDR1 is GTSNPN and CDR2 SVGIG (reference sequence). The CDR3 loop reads CAWSGTSGRAGGEQFF. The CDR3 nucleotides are TGTGCCTGGAGTGGGACTAGCGGGAGGGCCGGGGGTGAGCAGTTCTTC.

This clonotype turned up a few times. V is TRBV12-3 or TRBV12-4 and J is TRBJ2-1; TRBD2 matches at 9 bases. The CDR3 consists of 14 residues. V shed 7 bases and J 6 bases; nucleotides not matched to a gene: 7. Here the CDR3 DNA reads TGTGCCAGCACGCTTGGGACTAGCATCAATGAGCAGTTCTTC. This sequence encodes CASTLGTSINEQFF.

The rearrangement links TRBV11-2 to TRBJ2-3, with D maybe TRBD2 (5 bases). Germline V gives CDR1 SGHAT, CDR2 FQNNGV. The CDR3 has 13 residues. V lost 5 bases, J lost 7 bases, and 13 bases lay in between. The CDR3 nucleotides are TGTGCCAGCAGCCCAGGAGGCCCAAATACGCAGTATTTT. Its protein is CASSPGGPNTQYF.

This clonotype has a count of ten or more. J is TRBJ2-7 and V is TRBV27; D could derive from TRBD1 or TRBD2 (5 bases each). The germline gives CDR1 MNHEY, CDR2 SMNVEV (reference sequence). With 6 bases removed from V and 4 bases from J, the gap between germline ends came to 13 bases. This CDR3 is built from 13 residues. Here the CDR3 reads CASRGRARYEQYF. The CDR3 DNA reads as TGTGCCAGCAGGGGACGGGCGCGATACGAGCAGTACTTC.

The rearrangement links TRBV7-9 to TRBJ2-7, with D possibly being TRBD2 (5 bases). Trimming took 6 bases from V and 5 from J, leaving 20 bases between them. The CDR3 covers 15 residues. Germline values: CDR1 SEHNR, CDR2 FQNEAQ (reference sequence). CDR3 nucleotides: TGTGCCAGCAGTCCAGAGGGCCCCAGTATCGACGAGCAGTACTTC. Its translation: CASSPEGPSIDEQYF.

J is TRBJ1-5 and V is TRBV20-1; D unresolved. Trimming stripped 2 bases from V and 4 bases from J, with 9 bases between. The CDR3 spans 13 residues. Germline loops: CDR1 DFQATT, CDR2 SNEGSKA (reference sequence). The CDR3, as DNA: TGCAGTGCTAGATACCGCAAAAATCAGCCCCAGCATTTT. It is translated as CSARYRKNQPQHF.

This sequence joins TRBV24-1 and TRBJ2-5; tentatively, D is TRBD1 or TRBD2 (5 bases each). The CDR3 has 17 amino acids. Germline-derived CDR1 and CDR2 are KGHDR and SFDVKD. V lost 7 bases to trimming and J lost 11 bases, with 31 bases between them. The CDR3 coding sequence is TGTGCCACCAGCCCGACGGTCGGGACGGAGGTATACAATGAGCAGTACTTC. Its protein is CATSPTVGTEVYNEQYF.

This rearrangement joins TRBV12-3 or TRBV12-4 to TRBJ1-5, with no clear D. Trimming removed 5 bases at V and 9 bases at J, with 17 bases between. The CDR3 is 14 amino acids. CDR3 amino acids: CASSETNRERPQHF. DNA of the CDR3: TGTGCCAGCAGTGAAACTAACCGGGAGCGGCCCCAGCATTTT.

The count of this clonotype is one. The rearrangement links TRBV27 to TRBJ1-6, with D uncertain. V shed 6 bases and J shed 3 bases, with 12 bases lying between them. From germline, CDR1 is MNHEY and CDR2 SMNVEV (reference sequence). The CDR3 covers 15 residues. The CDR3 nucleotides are TGTGCCAGCAGAAGGAAAACAGACTATAATTCACCCCTCCACTTT. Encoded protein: CASRRKTDYNSPLHF.

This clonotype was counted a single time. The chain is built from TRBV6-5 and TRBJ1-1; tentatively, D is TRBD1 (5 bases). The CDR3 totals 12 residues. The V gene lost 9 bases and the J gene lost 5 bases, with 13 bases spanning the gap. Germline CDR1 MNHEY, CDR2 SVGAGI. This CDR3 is CASSTGGTEAFF. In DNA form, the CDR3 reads TGTGCCAGTAGTACGGGGGGGACTGAAGCTTTCTTT.

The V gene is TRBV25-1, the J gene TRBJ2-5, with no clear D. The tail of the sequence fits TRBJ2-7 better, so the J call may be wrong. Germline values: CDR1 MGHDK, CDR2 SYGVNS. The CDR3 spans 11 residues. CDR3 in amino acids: CASMGGYEQYF. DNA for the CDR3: TGTGCCAGCATGGGTGGGTACGAGCAGTACTTC.

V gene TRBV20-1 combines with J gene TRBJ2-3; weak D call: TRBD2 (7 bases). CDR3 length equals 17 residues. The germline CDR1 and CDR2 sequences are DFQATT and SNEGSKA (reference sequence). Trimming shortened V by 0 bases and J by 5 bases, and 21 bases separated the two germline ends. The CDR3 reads CSARDSGGHYGIDTQYF. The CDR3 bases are TGCAGTGCTAGAGATTCCGGGGGGCACTATGGGATAGATACGCAGTATTTT.